The 32 T cell receptor beta chains in this list originate from one sample, sequenced in a study of Graves' ophthalmopathy and Graves' hyperthyroidism. The authors amplified TCR beta CDR3 regions from RNA transcripts. Second-round multiplex PCR followed a first-round RT-PCR using HTBI primers. A single record per CDR3 protein comes from TCRdb applying MiXCR to the multiplex PCR reads. The data hold 400,000 to 500,000 distinct CDR3 sequences, with around 21% observed a single time. The sequencing input was peripheral blood. The receptors stem from a woman under 30 with stable Graves' hyperthyroidism.

As to this clonotype: The junction departs from the called germline gene at one end, perhaps through a read error. The chain uses TRBV5-4 and TRBJ1-1; D is unclear. Germline V gene lookup returns CDR1 SGHNT and CDR2 YYREEE (reference sequence). This CDR3 contains 12 residues. The CDR3 here is CASSLGVTEACF. CDR3 DNA sequence: TGTGCCAGCAGCTTGGGGGTAACTGAAGCTTGCTTT.

The genes are TRBV5-1 and TRBJ2-7, with D possibly TRBD1 on 6 matching bases. The CDR3 contains 16 residues. CDR1 and CDR2 (germline): SGHRS, YFSETQ. V gave up 0 bases and J gave up 3 bases, with 16 bases separating them. CDR3 loop: CASSLETGVSGYEQYF. The CDR3 DNA is TGCGCCAGCAGCTTGGAGACAGGAGTTTCGGGCTACGAGCAGTACTTC.

This clonotype was counted at least ten times. The V and J genes are TRBV7-3 and TRBJ2-7; 7 bases agree with TRBD2. Germline loops: CDR1 SGHTA, CDR2 FQGTGA. This CDR3 spans 15 amino acids. V shed 1 base and J 0 bases; nucleotides not matched to a gene: 3. The CDR3 DNA reads as TGTGCCAGCAGCTTAAATGGCGGGAGCTCCTACGAGCAGTACTTC. The encoded protein is CASSLNGGSSYEQYF.

The table lists this clonotype with many counts. The gene calls are TRBV2 and TRBJ2-7; TRBD1 matches at 8 bases. J gave up 4 bases and V 5 bases, and 4 bases lay outside the gene matches. Germline V gene lookup returns CDR1 SNHLY and CDR2 FYNNEI. CDR3 length: 13 residues. The CDR3 DNA follows: TGTGCCAGCAGTCAGACAGGGGTTTACGAGCAGTACTTC. It codes for CASSQTGVYEQYF.

This CDR3 is CSVEVNYEQYF. In DNA form, the CDR3 reads TGCAGCGTTGAAGTTAACTACGAGCAGTACTTC. The chain recombines TRBV29-1 with TRBJ2-7; D unresolved. Germline V CDR1 and CDR2: SQVTM, ANQGSEA. V gave up 1 base and J gave up 3 bases, with 4 bases separating them. The length of the CDR3 is 11 residues.

This chain connects TRBV30 to TRBJ1-5; D gene unclear. Per germline, CDR1 GTSNPN and CDR2 SVGIG (reference sequence). The V end was cut by 0 bases, the J end by 0 bases, with 6 bases between. The CDR3 spans 14 residues. The CDR3 nucleotides are TGTGCCTGGAGTGTAGACACTAGCAATCAGCCCCAGCATTTT. Its translation is CAWSVDTSNQPQHF.

There are many counts of this clonotype. The J gene is TRBJ2-7, the V gene TRBV11-2, with TRBD2 matching over 7 bases. There are 12 residues in the CDR3. Germline assignment: CDR1 SGHAT and CDR2 FQNNGV. Germline trimming cut 7 bases from V and 6 bases from J; bases unmatched to any gene: 6. CDR3 sequence reads: CASTRGEGEQYF. The CDR3 nucleotides are TGTGCCAGCACCCGGGGGGAGGGCGAGCAGTACTTC.

This clonotype was seen at least ten times. V usage is TRBV20-1 and J usage is TRBJ2-2; D is unclear. The V and J ends lost 0 bases and 4 bases respectively, with 12 bases between them. From germline, CDR1 is DFQATT and CDR2 SNEGSKA (reference sequence). The CDR3 has 15 residues. The CDR3, as DNA: TGCAGTGCTAGAGACCCCAACCCGATCACCGGGGAGCTGTTTTTT. Translation: CSARDPNPITGELFF.

This clonotype came up many times. The chain recombines TRBV28 with TRBJ2-7; TRBD2 is a possible D gene (5 bases). The CDR3 is 14 residues long. The V gene's germline CDR1 is MDHEN and CDR2 SYDVKM. Trimming pared 5 bases from V and 3 bases from J, leaving 14 bases between. CDR3 nucleotides: TGTGCCAGCAGTCCCTCGGGGAGCATCTACGAGCAGTACTTC. Residues: CASSPSGSIYEQYF.

V usage is TRBV15 and J usage is TRBJ2-1; D uncertain. The CDR3 covers 14 residues. Trimming took off 0 bases at V and 6 bases at J, with 9 bases between the two ends. The germline V gene encodes CDR1 LNHNV and CDR2 YYDKDF (reference sequence). The CDR3 bases are TGTGCCACCAGCAGAGATGTAGCCCCCAATGAGCAGTTCTTC. It codes for CATSRDVAPNEQFF.

This clonotype occurred a few times. V and J are TRBV28 and TRBJ1-5; a weak D match, TRBD1 (5 bases). The CDR3 runs to 16 residues. CDR1 is MDHEN, CDR2 SYDVKM, per germline. V was shortened by 7 bases and J by 0 bases, with 16 bases between the two germline ends. CDR3 nucleotides: TGTGCCAGCACCCTACTGACAGACAGTAGCAATCAGCCCCAGCATTTT. It is translated as CASTLLTDSSNQPQHF.

CDR3 amino acids: CASSYRGVAFF. As DNA, the CDR3 is TGTGCCAGCAGTTACCGGGGAGTAGCTTTCTTT. This chain connects TRBV6-5 to TRBJ1-1; D gene uncertain. Germline-derived CDR1 and CDR2 are MNHEY and SVGAGI. The CDR3 is 11 amino acids. Deletions cut 2 bases from V and 10 bases from J, with 8 bases between.

This clonotype showed up many times. The chain employs TRBV27 and TRBJ2-5, with TRBD1 matching over 7 bases. Germline lookup yields CDR1 MNHEY and CDR2 SMNVEV (reference sequence). The V gene end was trimmed by 5 bases and the J gene end by 1 base; junction bases not matched to a gene: 13. The CDR3 sequence is 17 residues long. The CDR3 region is CASSQLTLTGIQETQYF. CDR3 bases: TGTGCCAGCAGTCAGCTCACCTTGACAGGGATCCAAGAGACCCAGTACTTC.

At least ten counts were recorded for this clonotype. The chain joins TRBV5-1 to TRBJ2-2; no reliable D call. The V gene lost 4 bases and the J gene lost 6 bases, with 13 bases spanning the gap. Germline CDR1 SGHRS, CDR2 YFSETQ. The CDR3 is 14 amino acids. The CDR3, as DNA: TGCGCCAGCAGCGGACCTCTTACGGCCGGGGAGCTGTTTTTT. This encodes CASSGPLTAGELFF.

This clonotype was recorded at least ten times. The chain has TRBV28 and TRBJ1-2; D might be TRBD1 (6 bases). CDR3 size: 14 residues. Trimming removed 6 bases from V and 4 bases from J, with 15 bases in between. Per germline, CDR1 MDHEN and CDR2 SYDVKM. The DNA for the CDR3 is TGTGCCAGCAGCTCCCCGGGGGGCGGCTATGGCTACACCTTC. This translates into CASSSPGGGYGYTF.

The sample holds many counts of this clonotype. The chain has TRBV6-5 and TRBJ1-1, with 7 bases lining up with TRBD1. Trimming cost V 4 bases and J 11 bases; bases outside gene matches: 10. CDR3 size: 13 residues. Looked up from germline, CDR1 is MNHEY and CDR2 is SVGAGI. The CDR3 coding sequence is TGTGCCAGCAGTTCCCTGGGCCCAGGGGGGGCTTTCTTT. It yields the protein CASSSLGPGGAFF.

This clonotype was counted between two and nine times. An end of the junction does not agree with germline; a read error may underlie this. The chain has TRBV6-2 or TRBV6-3 and TRBJ2-4, with TRBD2 matching over 13 bases. This CDR3 is built from 14 residues. Germline V gives CDR1 MNHEY, CDR2 SVGEGT. The CDR3 here is CASRTSGRSAEKFF. The CDR3 DNA reads as TGTGCCAGCAGGACTAGCGGGAGGTCCGCTGAGAAGTTCTTC.

This clonotype was seen at least ten times. This chain links TRBV12-3 or TRBV12-4 with TRBJ1-2, with D possibly matching TRBD1 (5 bases). V was pared by 2 bases and J by 8 bases, with 15 bases between. This CDR3 spans 14 amino acids. The CDR3 DNA sequence: TGTGCCAGCAGTTTACGTCGTGGAAGGGACGGCTACACCTTC. This encodes CASSLRRGRDGYTF.

A few counts support this clonotype. The chain couples TRBV30 to TRBJ2-5; D tentatively fits TRBD1 or TRBD2 (5 bases each). The CDR3 is 15 amino acids. CDR1 and CDR2 from the germline V gene are GTSNPN and SVGIG (reference sequence). V lost 1 base and J lost 5, with 17 bases in between. CDR3: CAWSELGRRRETQYF. The DNA for the CDR3 is TGTGCCTGGAGTGAGTTGGGACGTAGGAGGGAGACCCAGTACTTC.

Ten or more counts support this clonotype. V usage is TRBV9 and J usage is TRBJ1-1, with D uncertain. Germline lookup yields CDR1 SGDLS and CDR2 YYNGEE. Between the trimmed V and J ends, which lost 2 bases and 2 bases, there was a span of 10 bases. CDR3 length: 14 amino acids. For the CDR3, the DNA is TGTGCCAGCAGCGTGTCAACACAAAACACTGAAGCTTTCTTT. The encoded protein is CASSVSTQNTEAFF.

This clonotype has a count of ten or more. The genes are TRBV12-3 or TRBV12-4 and TRBJ1-5, with 8 positions matching TRBD1. Trimming removed 7 bases from V and 7 bases from J; junction bases left unmatched: 9. The CDR3 extends over 14 amino acids. The CDR3 bases are TGTGCCAGCACCGGGACAGGAACTCGGCAGCCCCAGCATTTT. Its protein product is CASTGTGTRQPQHF.

This clonotype has a handful of counts. The chain carries TRBV20-1 and TRBJ2-3; TRBD2 agrees at 13 bases. This CDR3 has 16 residues. Germline lookup yields CDR1 DFQATT and CDR2 SNEGSKA (reference sequence). The V and J ends lost 5 bases and 6 bases, in that order; junction bases with no gene match: 11. DNA of the CDR3: TGCAGTGCTGAGCTGGGGACTAGCGGGACGTTCGATACGCAGTATTTT. It specifies CSAELGTSGTFDTQYF.

The rearrangement links TRBV30 to TRBJ2-5; the match to TRBD2 covers 8 bases. Per the germline V gene, CDR1 is GTSNPN and CDR2 is SVGIG (reference sequence). CDR3 length: 14 amino acids. Trimming took 0 bases from V and 5 from J; bases not matched to a gene: 5. The CDR3 here is CAWSVIGRDETQYF. The CDR3 DNA sequence: TGTGCCTGGAGTGTGATCGGGAGGGATGAGACCCAGTACTTC.

This sequence joins TRBV6-1 and TRBJ2-7, with 14 bases matching TRBD2. Germline assignment: CDR1 MNHNS and CDR2 SASEGT. Unmatched junction bases numbered 14, after V lost 2 bases and J lost 5 bases. The CDR3 has 19 amino acids. The CDR3 nucleotides read TGTGCCAGCAGTGAATGGGGACTAGCGGGAGTACTTGAGCGCGACGAGCAGTACTTC. It yields the protein CASSEWGLAGVLERDEQYF.

There are a few counts of this clonotype. The chain is built from TRBV7-6 and TRBJ2-7; tentative D call: TRBD1 (6 bases). Germline V gene sequence: CDR1 SGHVS, CDR2 FNYEAQ. The CDR3 contains 13 residues. The ends were cut back, 3 bases at V and 7 bases at J, with 13 bases in the middle. This CDR3 is CASSFGRGGEQYF. CDR3 DNA: TGTGCCAGCAGCTTTGGCAGGGGTGGGGAGCAGTACTTC.

There are a few counts of this clonotype. The missing conserved phenylalanine or tryptophan at the end of this CDR3 makes a read error likely. The genes are TRBV6-4 and TRBJ2-7; tentatively, D is TRBD1 (5 bases). Trimming cost V 7 bases and J 2 bases, with 12 bases left between them. The germline CDR1 and CDR2 sequences are MRHNA and SNTAGT. CDR3 length: 13 residues. CDR3: CASTQGGTYEQYY. For the CDR3, the DNA is TGTGCCAGCACTCAGGGTGGGACCTACGAGCAGTACTAC.

This clonotype has ten or more counts. The rearrangement links TRBV10-3 to TRBJ1-3, with unresolved D. This CDR3 spans 12 amino acids. Trimming took 2 bases from V and 4 from J, leaving 3 bases between them. The germline gives CDR1 ENHRY, CDR2 SYGVKD. The CDR3 region is CAISEEGNTIYF. The CDR3 nucleotides are TGTGCCATCAGTGAGGAGGGAAACACCATATATTTT.

This clonotype came up once. The V call is TRBV20-1, the J call TRBJ1-5, with D unresolved. Germline CDR1 is DFQATT and CDR2 is SNEGSKA (reference sequence). The CDR3 has 12 amino acids. Trimming shortened V by 5 bases and J by 6 bases, and 11 bases separated the two germline ends. The CDR3 is CSAPIVGQPQHF. The CDR3 nucleotides are TGCAGTGCTCCAATCGTTGGTCAGCCCCAGCATTTT.

This chain connects TRBV6-2 or TRBV6-3 to TRBJ1-5; D gene ambiguous. With 6 bases removed from V and 4 bases from J, the gap between germline ends came to 13 bases. CDR1 and CDR2 (germline): MNHEY, SVGEGT. This CDR3 is 14 amino acids long. This CDR3 is CASSSQSLNQPQHF. CDR3 bases: TGTGCCAGCAGCTCACAGTCCCTGAATCAGCCCCAGCATTTT.

CDR3 in amino acids: CASSIKMSGETQYF. The CDR3 nucleotides are TGTGCCAGTAGTATCAAAATGAGCGGGGAGACCCAGTACTTC. The chain employs TRBV19 and TRBJ2-5; weak D call: TRBD2 (6 bases). Germline lookup yields CDR1 LNHDA and CDR2 SQIVND (reference sequence). This CDR3 is 14 amino acids long. V was trimmed by 3 bases and J by 5 bases, leaving 13 bases between them. The full variable domain, with the rest looked up from reference TRBV19 and TRBJ2-5, is DGGITQSPKYLFRKEGQNVTLSCEQNLNHDAMYWYRQDPGQGLRLIYYSQIVNDFQKGDIAEGYSVSREKKESFPLTVTSAQKNPTAFYLCASSIKMSGETQYFGPGTRLLVL.

In this sample, this clonotype turned up many times. This rearrangement joins TRBV19 to TRBJ1-1; possible D gene TRBD1, 5 bases. V lost 5 bases to trimming and J lost 10 bases, with 8 bases between them. CDR1 and CDR2 (germline): LNHDA, SQIVND (reference sequence). The CDR3 has 10 amino acids. For the CDR3, the DNA is TGTGCCAGTAGTGGCGGGGGAGCTTTCTTT. This sequence encodes CASSGGGAFF.

This clonotype was recorded at least ten times. J is TRBJ2-7 and V is TRBV11-2; 7 bases match TRBD2. The CDR3 is 14 amino acids. CDR1 and CDR2 (germline): SGHAT, FQNNGV. V lost 5 bases and J lost 2; bases outside the gene matches: 6. CDR3 region: CASSTLAATYEQYF. CDR3 nucleotides: TGTGCCAGCAGCACCCTAGCGGCCACCTACGAGCAGTACTTC.